These 10 T cell receptor beta chains originate from one sample sequenced in a study of blood T cell repertoires in COVID-19 (dated by TCRdb to the early 2020s). The library was prepared using the immunoSEQ multiplex PCR assay. Here the immuneACCESS table is served through TCRdb, limited to in-frame sequences with V and J called. Missing clones are a known gap in these copies; in checked studies unresolved V genes cover under half, and the rest lacks a known reason. For this sample there are a few hundred thousand clones; approximately 89% appear just once. The ten largest make up roughly 9.8% of the sample. Sequencing was done on a sample of peripheral blood. These receptors came from a man aged 35-49 years who had recovered from COVID-19.

This sequence joins TRBV19 and TRBJ1-4, with a possible D match to TRBD1 (6 bases). CDR3 length: 16 amino acids. The V end was cut by 7 bases, the J end by 7 bases, with 22 bases between. In germline, CDR1 is LNHDA, CDR2 SQIVND (reference sequence). CDR3 nucleotides: TGTGCCAGTAAACTGGCGGGGGGCGGAATGAGTGAAAAACTGTTTTTT. Protein product: CASKLAGGGMSEKLFF.

The J gene is TRBJ2-1, the V gene TRBV27; no clear D. Germline loops: CDR1 MNHEY, CDR2 SMNVEV (reference sequence). The CDR3 length is 12 residues. Trimming stripped 2 bases from V and 5 bases from J, with 4 bases between. This chain's CDR3 is CASSLINNEQFF. The CDR3 nucleotides are TGTGCCAGCAGTTTAATCAACAATGAGCAGTTCTTC.

The gene calls are TRBV27 and TRBJ1-1; 9 bases align to TRBD1. The J segment lost 3 bases and the V segment lost 5 bases, leaving 4 bases of the junction unmatched. The CDR3 runs to 14 residues. The germline V gene has CDR1 MNHEY and CDR2 SMNVEV (reference sequence). CDR3 bases: TGTGCCAGCAGTATAAGGACAGGGGACACTGAAGCTTTCTTT. Amino acids: CASSIRTGDTEAFF.

The sample holds one count of this clone. The chain combines TRBV2 with TRBJ2-4; 13 bases match TRBD2. The CDR3 is 18 residues long. V dropped 7 bases and J dropped 0; count of bases not matched to a gene: 9. Germline CDR1 is SNHLY and CDR2 is FYNNEI. CDR3 amino acids: CASTPLAGGPPAKNIQYF. The CDR3 DNA is TGTGCCAGCACTCCACTAGCGGGAGGGCCGCCAGCCAAAAACATTCAGTACTTC.

V gene TRBV5-4 combines with J gene TRBJ2-5, with 7 positions matching TRBD2. Germline CDR1 is SGHNT and CDR2 is YYREEE (reference sequence). The CDR3 spans 15 residues. V shed 6 bases and J 2 bases; nucleotides not matched to a gene: 10. The CDR3 DNA sequence: TGTGCCAGCACCCATGGGGGGGTACAACAAGAGACCCAGTACTTC. It translates to CASTHGGVQQETQYF.

This clone appeared a few times. The chain joins TRBV2 to TRBJ1-1; no definite D call. Germline CDR1 and CDR2: SNHLY and FYNNEI. The germline V and J ends were trimmed by 6 bases and 3 bases, with 14 bases remaining between them. The CDR3 length is 14 residues. The DNA for the CDR3 is TGTGCCAGCAGGGAGACCCTAGACTACACTGAAGCTTTCTTT. Protein: CASRETLDYTEAFF.

The chain carries TRBV5-5 and TRBJ1-5; the D gene is possibly TRBD1 (5 bases). The CDR3 sequence is 13 residues long. Trimming took off 3 bases at V and 7 bases at J, with 11 bases between the two ends. From germline, CDR1 is SGHKS and CDR2 YYEKEE (reference sequence). CDR3: CASSSGGAQPQHF. The CDR3 DNA reads as TGTGCCAGCAGCTCTGGCGGGGCCCAGCCCCAGCATTTT.

The chain recombines TRBV7-2 with TRBJ1-5; TRBD1 aligns across 7 bases. J was trimmed by 0 bases and V by 5 bases; bases with no gene match: 4. CDR1 is SGHTA, CDR2 FQGNSA, per germline. The CDR3 runs to 15 residues. The CDR3 protein is CASSLGQTSNQPQHF. The CDR3 DNA reads TGTGCCAGCAGCCTGGGACAGACTAGCAATCAGCCCCAGCATTTT.

The chain links TRBV7-9 to TRBJ1-1; weak D call: TRBD1 (5 bases). The CDR3 has 15 residues. V lost 5 bases, J lost 1 base, and 14 bases lay in between. In germline, CDR1 is SEHNR, CDR2 FQNEAQ (reference sequence). The CDR3 reads CASSSRGGENTEAFF. As DNA, the CDR3 is TGTGCCAGCAGCAGCCGGGGAGGGGAGAACACTGAAGCTTTCTTT.

This clone was detected only once. V and J are TRBV30 and TRBJ2-2; D uncertain. The V gene's germline CDR1 is GTSNPN and CDR2 SVGIG (reference sequence). Trimming shortened V by 5 bases and J by 6 bases, and 7 bases separated the two germline ends. The CDR3 totals 11 residues. CDR3 nucleotide sequence: TGTGCCTGGTCCCGGGCCGGGGAGCTGTTTTTT. This sequence encodes CAWSRAGELFF. The full variable domain, its missing parts supplied by reference TRBV30 and TRBJ2-2, is SQTIHQWPATLVQPVGSPLSLECTVEGTSNPNLYWYRQAAGRGLQLLFYSVGIGQISSEVPQNLSASRPQDRQFILSSKKLLLSDSGFYLCAWSRAGELFFGEGSRLTVL.